Below, 4 T cell receptor beta chains from the same sample are listed, as sequenced in a study of T cell repertoires in aging, cancer and after chemotherapy. Multiplex touch-down PCR with TRB-A/B primers amplified rearranged V-D-J TRB sequences. Via MiXCR, TCRdb re-called the multiplex PCR reads, giving one row per CDR3 protein. The sample holds about 7,000 distinct CDR3 sequences, over 35% seen once. Amplification of TCR beta used genomic DNA extracted from peripheral blood. Sequences were obtained from blood. Every receptor here comes from a human donor in good health.

The chain is built from TRBV7-9 and TRBJ2-7; 8 nucleotides line up with TRBD2. V was clipped by 4 bases and J by 2 bases; unmatched bases: 10. This CDR3 contains 16 residues. Germline V CDR1 and CDR2: SEHNR, FQNEAQ (reference sequence). The CDR3 DNA sequence: TGTGCCAGCAGCTCGACCAAGCGGGGGAGTACCTACGAGCAGTACTTC. This translates into CASSSTKRGSTYEQYF. Combining the CDR3 with reference TRBV7-9 and TRBJ2-7 gives the whole variable domain DTGVSQNPRHKITKRGQNVTFRCDPISEHNRLYWYRQTLGQGPEFLTYFQNEAQLEKSRLLSDRFSAERPKGSFSTLEIQRTEQGDSAMYLCASSSTKRGSTYEQYFGPGTRLTVT.

This clonotype was seen a few times. The CDR3 sequence: CASSGQGYEQYF. CDR3 DNA sequence: TGTGCCAGCAGCGGGCAGGGTTACGAGCAGTACTTC. The chain carries TRBV12-3 or TRBV12-4 and TRBJ2-7; possibly TRBD1 for D (5 bases). Trimming shortened V by 6 bases and J by 4 bases, and 10 bases separated the two germline ends. The CDR3 runs to 12 residues.

The chain combines TRBV19 with TRBJ1-5, with D maybe TRBD1 (6 bases). With 4 bases removed from V and 9 bases from J, the gap between germline ends came to 16 bases. The germline V gene encodes CDR1 LNHDA and CDR2 SQIVND (reference sequence). The CDR3 length is 14 residues. The CDR3 region is CASSTGQSGRPQHF. The DNA for the CDR3 is TGTGCCAGTAGTACCGGACAGAGCGGTCGGCCCCAGCATTTT.

The chain combines TRBV19 with TRBJ1-2, with D perhaps matching TRBD1 (5 bases). Per the germline V gene, CDR1 is LNHDA and CDR2 is SQIVND (reference sequence). Trimming took 4 bases from V and 8 from J, leaving 17 bases between them. CDR3 length: 14 residues. The CDR3 DNA is TGTGCCAGTAGTAATCTGCCCCCGGGGGGGGGCTACACCTTC. This sequence encodes CASSNLPPGGGYTF.